Listed here are 23 T cell receptor beta chains from one sample, sequenced in a study of tumor-infiltrating lymphocytes in primary liver carcinoma. TCR beta cDNA was reverse-transcribed from 500 ng of total RNA. The reaction used a constant-region primer and ProtoScript II reverse transcriptase. Generation of the TCR beta libraries relied on three nested multiplex PCR rounds using slightly modified ARM-PCR. Rounds one and two of PCR, each of 10 cycles, were primed with TRBV1-TRBV30 forward primers and a C-beta reverse primer. TCRdb processed the multiplex PCR reads anew with MiXCR; each CDR3 protein has one entry. The sample comprises about 97,000 distinct CDR3 sequences, more than 65% of which are singletons, and about 12% rests with the top ten. Co-extraction yielded RNA and DNA from 20-30 mg of unsorted bulk tissue. Material for sequencing was liver tumor tissue from sampling region 2. Subset noted: tumor region T2, inferior pole. These receptors originate from a woman aged 60-75 years with primary liver carcinoma and hepatitis B virus infection.

In the case of this clonotype: A much larger clonotype is one base distant, so this may be a read error. The chain employs TRBV7-9 and TRBJ2-1; D gene unclear. Trimming left V 1 base short and J 4 bases short, with 11 bases between. Looked up from germline, CDR1 is SEHNR and CDR2 is FQNEAQ (reference sequence). This CDR3 comprises 15 residues. The CDR3 sequence is CASSLGGTAYNEQFF. In DNA form, the CDR3 reads TGTGCCAGCAGCTTAGGCGGTACGGCGTACAATGAGCAGTTCTTC.

CDR3 coding DNA: TGCGCCAGCTCCGGCCTACTCGGGGGGACAGGTTATGAGCAGTTCTTC. Its protein is CASSGLLGGTGYEQFF. This chain connects TRBV5-1 to TRBJ2-1; D might be TRBD1 (8 bases). V was cut by 7 bases and J by 8 bases, with 25 bases left in between. The CDR3 is made up of 16 amino acids. Looked up from germline, CDR1 is SGHRS and CDR2 is YFSETQ.

The genes are TRBV4-1 and TRBJ2-1; D is perhaps TRBD2 (6 bases). The germline V and J ends were trimmed by 3 bases and 3 bases, with 15 bases remaining between them. Germline CDR1 is MGHRA and CDR2 is YSYEKL. The CDR3 is 16 amino acids. The CDR3 sequence is CASSQGLAWFYNEQFF. The CDR3 DNA is TGCGCCAGCAGCCAGGGCCTAGCGTGGTTCTACAATGAGCAGTTCTTC.

In its sample, this clonotype was seen a few times. This may arise from a read error, as a much more abundant clone is one base away. This chain joins TRBV29-1 and TRBJ2-3; D uncertain. From germline, CDR1 is SQVTM and CDR2 ANQGSEA. This CDR3 contains 10 residues. The CDR3: CSVNTDTRYF. The CDR3 DNA sequence: TGCAGCGTCAACACAGATACGCGGTATTTT.

This clonotype was observed many times. The gene calls are TRBV6-1 and TRBJ1-5; 10 positions agree with TRBD1. Germline lookup yields CDR1 MNHNS and CDR2 SASEGT. The ends lost 4 bases at V and 5 bases at J; junction bases unmatched: 5. The CDR3 extends over 15 amino acids. Written as DNA, the CDR3 is TGTGCCAGCAGTGGCTGGGGGACAGGGGATCAGCCCCAGCATTTT. Encoded protein: CASSGWGTGDQPQHF.

Comments on this clonotype: A junction boundary mismatches the germline segment, possibly from a read error. The rearrangement joins TRBV29-1 to TRBJ1-1; perhaps TRBD1 as D (6 bases). The CDR3 runs to 12 residues. The germline gives CDR1 SQVTM, CDR2 ANQGSEA. CDR3: CSVISGDTDAFF. The DNA for the CDR3 is TGCAGCGTTATATCGGGGGACACTGACGCTTTCTTT.

In regard to this clonotype: A much larger clone lies a single base off, so this may be a read error. V usage is TRBV4-2 and J usage is TRBJ2-7; 10 bases line up with TRBD2. This CDR3 is built from 16 residues. Trimming removed 4 bases from V and 2 bases from J; junction bases left unmatched: 8. The germline V gene has CDR1 LGHNA and CDR2 YNFKEQ. In DNA, the CDR3 is TGTGCCAGCAGCCGAGATATAACTAGCGGGACCTACGAGCAGTACTTC. It translates to CASSRDITSGTYEQYF.

About this clonotype: A much more abundant neighbour one base away suggests this may be a read error. CDR3 bases: TGCGCCAGCAGCTCGTCCGGGGCAGATGAAAAACTGTTTTTT. It translates to CASSSSGADEKLFF. The chain joins TRBV5-1 to TRBJ1-4, with a weak D call TRBD1 (5 bases). CDR3 size: 14 residues. V was pared by 3 bases and J by 6 bases, with 12 bases between. Germline V CDR1 and CDR2: SGHRS, YFSETQ.

A word on this clonotype: A junction boundary mismatches the germline segment, possibly from a read error. The CDR3: CASRLGPLNTEAFF. The CDR3 bases are TGTGCCAGCAGATTAGGGCCTTTGAACACTGAAGCTTTCTTT. V usage is TRBV7-2 and J usage is TRBJ1-1; the D is unclear. CDR1 is SGHTA and CDR2 is FQGNSA in the germline V gene. The CDR3 is 14 amino acids.

CDR3 nucleotide sequence: TGCAGCGTCCACCCGGCTGGCGGGAAGTCCCGAAAGTGCGCGCAGTTCTTC. Protein sequence: CSVHPAGGKSRKCAQFF. J is TRBJ2-1 and V is TRBV29-1; TRBD2 might be the D (6 bases). The germline V gene has CDR1 SQVTM and CDR2 ANQGSEA. The CDR3 runs 17 residues. V lost 6 bases, J lost 12 bases, and 33 bases lay in between.

Points on this clonotype: A junction boundary mismatches the germline segment, possibly from a read error. The J gene is TRBJ2-2, the V gene TRBV6-1; D is possibly TRBD1 or TRBD2 (5 bases each). Germline CDR1 MNHNS, CDR2 SASEGT. This CDR3 has 15 residues. The CDR3 is CASSKGDLYTGELFF. The CDR3 DNA is TGTGCCAGCAGTAAAGGGGATCTGTACACCGGGGAGCTGTTTTTC.

For this clonotype: The junction departs from the called germline gene at one end, perhaps through a read error. This chain links TRBV11-2 with TRBJ2-3; TRBD2 matches 14 bases. CDR1 and CDR2 from the germline V gene are SGHAT and FQNNGV. This CDR3 has 18 amino acids. The CDR3 sequence is CARCSGLAGALSKDTQYF. The CDR3 DNA is TGTGCCAGATGCTCGGGACTAGCGGGAGCTCTTAGCAAAGATACGCAGTATTTT. The complete variable domain, with remaining parts taken from reference TRBV11-2 and TRBJ2-3, reads EAGVAQSPRYKIIEKRQSVAFWCNPISGHATLYWYQQILGQGPKLLIQFQNNGVVDDSQLPKDRFSAERLKGVDSTLKIQPAKLEDSAVYLCARCSGLAGALSKDTQYFGPGTRLTVL.

CDR3 loop: CASSFGGASYERYF. As DNA, the CDR3 is TGTGCCAGCAGCTTTGGGGGAGCTAGTTATGAGCGATACTTC. This chain uses TRBV11-2 with TRBJ2-7; either TRBD1 or TRBD2 may fit D (5 bases each). Germline V gene sequence: CDR1 SGHAT, CDR2 FQNNGV. V was trimmed by 3 bases and J by 13 bases, leaving 22 bases between them. This CDR3 region has 14 residues.

This clonotype appeared many times. The chain carries TRBV28 and TRBJ2-1; D is unresolved. CDR3 size: 11 residues. Germline CDR1 MDHEN, CDR2 SYDVKM. Deletions cut 5 bases from V and 3 bases from J, with 2 bases between. The CDR3 DNA is TGTGCCAGCAGTCACTACAATGAGCAGTTCTTC. Its translation: CASSHYNEQFF.

The chain recombines TRBV14 with TRBJ2-3; D gene unclear. V was trimmed by 1 base and J by 5 bases, leaving 16 bases between them. This CDR3 region has 16 residues. CDR1 is SGHDN and CDR2 is FVKESK in the germline V gene. CDR3 in DNA: TGTGCCAGCAGCCAAGGGGCCGGAGTCGGCATAGATACGCAGTATTTT. Translation gives CASSQGAGVGIDTQYF.

A remark on this clonotype: It may be a read error: a sequence one base away is much more abundant. The chain recombines TRBV28 with TRBJ2-3; unclear D gene. This CDR3 has 14 residues. With 2 bases removed from V and 7 bases from J, the gap between germline ends came to 13 bases. The V gene's germline CDR1 is MDHEN and CDR2 SYDVKM. The CDR3 bases are TGTGCCAGCAGTTTAGAAGCGACGGCATATACGCAGTATTTT. Translation: CASSLEATAYTQYF.

This clonotype turned up a few times. A much larger clone lies a single base off, so this may be a read error. The V call is TRBV28, the J call TRBJ1-5; no clear D. The tail of the sequence fits TRBJ2-3 better, so the J call may be wrong. Germline values: CDR1 MDHEN, CDR2 SYDVKM. The CDR3 has 13 amino acids. The CDR3 reads CASRQNPIQPQYF. The DNA for the CDR3 is TGTGCCAGCAGACAAAATCCAATTCAGCCCCAGTATTTT.

This chain connects TRBV12-3 or TRBV12-4 to TRBJ2-2; 8 positions match TRBD2. The CDR3 is 16 residues long. V was clipped by 4 bases and J by 7 bases; unmatched bases: 11. For the CDR3, the DNA is TGTGCCAGCAGTTCCAACAGCGGGAGAGTGGGCGGGGAGCTGTTTTTT. Protein product: CASSSNSGRVGGELFF.

As to this clonotype: A junction end diverges from the germline sequence, so it may reflect a read error. The V call is TRBV6-5, the J call TRBJ2-5, with 14 bases matching TRBD2. The CDR3 consists of 15 residues. Per the germline V gene, CDR1 is MNHEY and CDR2 is SVGAGI. CDR3 in amino acids: CASSYEGLAGEAQYF. Written as DNA, the CDR3 is TGCGCCAGCAGTTACGAGGGACTAGCGGGAGAGGCCCAGTACTTC.

J is TRBJ2-1 and V is TRBV11-2, with a possible D match to TRBD1 (5 bases). Trimming took 2 bases from V and 13 from J, leaving 27 bases between them. The CDR3 contains 17 residues. CDR1 and CDR2 from the germline V gene are SGHAT and FQNNGV. The CDR3 DNA reads as TGTGCCAGCAGCTTAACCCACGGACAAGGGTACAAGGGTGAACAGTTCTTC. Translation: CASSLTHGQGYKGEQFF.

As to this clonotype: No conserved phenylalanine or tryptophan ends this CDR3, so it is likely a read error. The V call is TRBV6-5, the J call TRBJ1-2; D not resolved. The CDR3 loop spans 13 amino acids. V was shortened by 3 bases and J by 6 bases, with 11 bases between the two germline ends. The germline CDR1 and CDR2 sequences are MNHEY and SVGAGI. CDR3 sequence (DNA): TGTGCCAGCAGTTATGGATCGCACGATGGCTACACCCTC. Residues: CASSYGSHDGYTL.

A note on this clonotype: At one end, the junction sequence differs from germline, possibly due to a read error. The rearrangement uses TRBV4-2 and TRBJ1-4; D not resolved. Germline CDR1 reads LGHNA; CDR2 reads YNFKEQ. The CDR3 loop spans 14 amino acids. The CDR3: CVSSQPDRNEKLFF. CDR3 coding DNA: TGTGTCAGCAGCCAGCCGGATAGAAATGAAAAACTGTTTTTT.

This clonotype was seen many times. This chain links TRBV28 with TRBJ2-5; 7 bases match TRBD2. Germline CDR1 is MDHEN and CDR2 is SYDVKM. V lost 2 bases to trimming and J lost 6 bases; unmatched junction nucleotides: 9. The CDR3 has 15 amino acids. The CDR3 loop reads CASSLGGGSVKTQYF. CDR3 in DNA: TGTGCCAGCAGTTTAGGGGGGGGGTCCGTAAAGACCCAGTACTTC. Supplemented by reference TRBV28 and TRBJ2-5, the full variable domain reads DVKVTQSSRYLVKRTGEKVFLECVQDMDHENMFWYRQDPGLGLRLIYFSYDVKMKEKGDIPEGYSVSREKKERFSLILESASTNQTSMYLCASSLGGGSVKTQYFGPGTRLLVL.